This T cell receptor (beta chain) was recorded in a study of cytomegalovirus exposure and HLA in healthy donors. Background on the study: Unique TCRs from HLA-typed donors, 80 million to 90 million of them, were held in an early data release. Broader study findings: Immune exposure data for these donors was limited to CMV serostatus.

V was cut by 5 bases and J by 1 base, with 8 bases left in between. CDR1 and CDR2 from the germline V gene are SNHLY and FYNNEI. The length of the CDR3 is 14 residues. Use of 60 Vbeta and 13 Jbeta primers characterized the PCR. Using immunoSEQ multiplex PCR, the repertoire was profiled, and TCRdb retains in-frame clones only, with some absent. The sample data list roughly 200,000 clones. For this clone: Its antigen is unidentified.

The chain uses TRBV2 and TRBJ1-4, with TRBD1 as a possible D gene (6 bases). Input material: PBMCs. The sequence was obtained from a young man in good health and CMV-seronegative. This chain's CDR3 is CASSYRVTNEKLFF. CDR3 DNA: TGTGCCAGCAGTTACAGGGTAACTAATGAAAAACTGTTTTTT.